This TCR beta chain was recovered during a study of blood T cell repertoires in COVID-19. Method: immunoSEQ multiplex PCR; TCRdb's copy keeps in-frame clones and lacks some. The repertoire has some 380,000 clones, more than 70% of them found once; the top ten carry 1% to 1.5%. The TCR was taken from a young man who had recovered from COVID-19. Sequencing input: PBMCs or T cells enriched from blood (not recorded which).

CDR3 region: CSAIVVAGTEAFF. CDR3 bases: TGCAGCGCTATTGTTGTCGCAGGCACTGAAGCTTTCTTT. The V call is TRBV29-1, the J call TRBJ1-1; D not certain. The CDR3 runs to 13 residues. V lost 7 bases to trimming and J lost 4 bases, with 16 bases between them. Germline V gene data show CDR1 as SQVTM and CDR2 as ANQGSEA.